The 22 T cell receptor beta chains below all came from one sample that was sequenced in a study of control samples from healthy donors and cancer patients (dated by TCRdb to between 2020 and 2021). Libraries were built with the immunoSEQ multiplex PCR assay. TCRdb limited this immuneACCESS table to in-frame rearrangements with V and J called. A share of clones is missing; checked studies link under half to unresolved V genes, and the rest is unexplained. The sample table shows 150,000 to 180,000 clones, and about 94% are seen once. The top ten clonotypes cover about 5% of the sample. The specimen was blood. The receptors come from a man between 35 and 55 years old in good health.

CDR3 coding DNA: TGTGCCAGTAGTCCACGGGACAGAACCTACGAGCAGTACTTC. Its translation is CASSPRDRTYEQYF. This sequence joins TRBV19 and TRBJ2-7; 7 bases are shared with TRBD1. Germline V gene lookup returns CDR1 LNHDA and CDR2 SQIVND (reference sequence). The CDR3 contains 14 residues. Losses at the gene ends were 5 bases for V and 2 bases for J; bases not matched to a gene: 6.

This clone was recorded only once. The chain has TRBV6-5 and TRBJ2-3, with D possibly matching TRBD1 (6 bases). The V gene lost 5 bases and the J gene lost 6 bases, with 9 bases spanning the gap. Germline V gene sequence: CDR1 MNHEY, CDR2 SVGAGI. The CDR3 is 12 residues long. The DNA for the CDR3 is TGTGCCAGCAGTACAGGGAAGGATACGCAGTATTTT. It translates to CASSTGKDTQYF.

The chain recombines TRBV6-1 with TRBJ1-5; D uncertain. CDR1 MNHNS and CDR2 SASEGT come from the germline V gene. Trimming stripped 3 bases from V and 5 bases from J, with 14 bases between. The length of the CDR3 is 15 residues. The CDR3 bases are TGTGCCAGCAGTGAGTGGCAGATCAGAGATCAGCCCCAGCATTTT. Its protein product is CASSEWQIRDQPQHF.

The chain couples TRBV27 to TRBJ2-1; weak D call: TRBD2 (6 bases). Trimming left V 3 bases short and J 0 bases short, with 12 bases between. CDR3 size: 16 residues. CDR1 is MNHEY, CDR2 SMNVEV, per germline (reference sequence). The CDR3 DNA is TGTGCCAGCAGTTTGGCGGGGCCGAGCTCCTACAATGAGCAGTTCTTC. The encoded protein is CASSLAGPSSYNEQFF.

The rearrangement uses TRBV18 and TRBJ2-2; the D gene is possibly TRBD1 (5 bases). The V gene lost 1 base and the J gene lost 6 bases, with 12 bases spanning the gap. CDR1 and CDR2 from the germline V gene are KGHSH and LQKENI. The CDR3 is 15 amino acids. CDR3 sequence reads: CASSPQTTGAGELFF. The CDR3 bases are TGTGCCAGCTCACCACAAACCACAGGCGCCGGGGAGCTGTTTTTT.

The genes are TRBV7-2 and TRBJ1-2; tentative D call: TRBD1 (5 bases). CDR1 SGHTA and CDR2 FQGNSA come from the germline V gene. V was clipped by 5 bases and J by 5 bases, with 15 bases between them. There are 14 residues in the CDR3. DNA for the CDR3: TGTGCCAGCAGCCCCCCCGGAGGGGTGTATGGCTACACCTTC. It encodes CASSPPGGVYGYTF.

The V and J genes are TRBV19 and TRBJ2-6; D gene ambiguous. Per germline, CDR1 LNHDA and CDR2 SQIVND (reference sequence). V lost 6 bases and J lost 0, with 9 bases in between. There are 15 residues in the CDR3. The CDR3 sequence is CASRHTFSGANVLTF. The CDR3, as DNA: TGTGCCAGTAGACACACGTTCTCTGGGGCCAACGTCCTGACTTTC.

This rearrangement joins TRBV6-5 to TRBJ1-2; D gene ambiguous. V was cut by 5 bases and J by 2 bases, with 15 bases left in between. The CDR3 is 15 amino acids. Germline values: CDR1 MNHEY, CDR2 SVGAGI. CDR3 sequence: CASSPQRTQNYGYTF. In DNA, the CDR3 is TGTGCCAGCAGTCCCCAACGTACCCAGAACTATGGCTACACCTTC.

The chain is built from TRBV7-2 and TRBJ2-7, with a tentative D call TRBD1 (6 bases). Germline V CDR1 and CDR2: SGHTA, FQGNSA. Trimming shortened V by 1 base and J by 2 bases, and 9 bases separated the two germline ends. This CDR3 is built from 14 residues. The CDR3 reads CASSLVQGTYEQYF. The CDR3 coding sequence is TGTGCCAGCAGCTTAGTACAGGGAACCTACGAGCAGTACTTC.

The CDR3: CASSLDGHRSQFF. CDR3 sequence (DNA): TGTGCCAGCAGCTTAGATGGACACCGGTCACAGTTCTTC. The chain carries TRBV7-9 and TRBJ2-1; the D gene is possibly TRBD1 (5 bases). Trimming removed 1 base at V and 13 bases at J, with 14 bases between. Per germline, CDR1 SEHNR and CDR2 FQNEAQ (reference sequence). The CDR3 has 13 residues.

The chain has TRBV5-1 and TRBJ1-5; no definite D call. CDR3 length equals 16 residues. The germline V and J ends were trimmed by 0 bases and 3 bases, with 13 bases remaining between them. Per germline, CDR1 SGHRS and CDR2 YFSETQ. The CDR3 protein is CASSLDPGIPNQPQHF. The CDR3 DNA follows: TGCGCCAGCAGCTTGGATCCGGGAATCCCCAATCAGCCCCAGCATTTT.

The genes are TRBV5-6 and TRBJ2-4; possibly TRBD2 for D (5 bases). The CDR3 contains 14 residues. The V end was cut by 0 bases, the J end by 1 base, with 5 bases between. Per germline, CDR1 SGHDT and CDR2 YYEEEE. The CDR3 here is CASSLGGAKNIQYF. In DNA form, the CDR3 reads TGTGCCAGCAGCTTGGGAGGGGCCAAAAACATTCAGTACTTC.

The CDR3 reads CASSISGGGNEQFF. The CDR3 DNA reads as TGTGCCAGCAGCATCTCAGGAGGAGGGAATGAGCAGTTCTTC. The chain uses TRBV6-6 and TRBJ2-1, with a tentative D call TRBD2 (6 bases). The germline gives CDR1 MNHNY, CDR2 SVGAGI (reference sequence). Trimming took 6 bases from V and 7 from J, leaving 16 bases between them. CDR3 length: 14 residues.

V and J are TRBV3-1 (or the pseudogene TRBV3-2) and TRBJ1-1; 12 bases are a match to TRBD1. J was trimmed by 5 bases and V by 4 bases; bases with no gene match: 2. The CDR3 runs to 14 residues. CDR1 is LGHDT and CDR2 is YNNKEL in the germline V gene (reference sequence). The CDR3 DNA follows: TGTGCCAGCAGCCTGGGACAGGGGGCGACTGAAGCTTTCTTT. Protein sequence: CASSLGQGATEAFF.

The V call is TRBV7-2, the J call TRBJ1-2; 8 bases align to TRBD1. Unmatched junction bases numbered 10, after V lost 5 bases and J lost 8 bases. Germline V lookup: CDR1 SGHTA, CDR2 FQGNSA. The CDR3 covers 14 residues. CDR3 DNA sequence: TGTGCCAGCAGCGCCGGGGGACAGGCGAAAGGCTACACCTTC. Translating it yields CASSAGGQAKGYTF.

This chain uses TRBV12-5 with TRBJ1-5, with a possible D match to TRBD1 (6 bases). Germline CDR1 reads LGHNT; CDR2 reads FRNRAP. This CDR3 has 15 amino acids. The V end was cut by 8 bases, the J end by 4 bases, with 18 bases between. CDR3: CASRPTDDRNQPQHF. CDR3 in DNA: TGTGCTAGTCGCCCCACCGACGACAGGAATCAGCCCCAGCATTTT.

The chain uses TRBV6-5 and TRBJ2-6; D not resolved. V was shortened by 2 bases and J by 2 bases, with 1 base between the two germline ends. Germline V gives CDR1 MNHEY, CDR2 SVGAGI. This CDR3 region has 13 residues. The CDR3 spells CASSYAGANVLTF. CDR3 in DNA: TGTGCCAGCAGTTACGCTGGGGCCAACGTCCTGACTTTC.

The J gene is TRBJ2-3, the V gene TRBV5-1; 7 bases line up with TRBD1. CDR3 size: 16 residues. Germline V gene sequence: CDR1 SGHRS, CDR2 YFSETQ. After removal of 3 bases from V and 0 bases from J, the junction contained 7 bases not matched to a gene. As DNA, the CDR3 is TGCGCCAGCAGCTCCGACAGGGTAATAAGCACAGATACGCAGTATTTT. It yields the protein CASSSDRVISTDTQYF.

The rearrangement joins TRBV2 to TRBJ2-1, with TRBD1 matching over 11 bases. V was clipped by 5 bases and J by 5 bases; unmatched bases: 5. This CDR3 contains 15 residues. Per the germline V gene, CDR1 is SNHLY and CDR2 is FYNNEI. CDR3 in amino acids: CASSPGQGAHNEQFF. The CDR3 DNA reads TGTGCCAGCAGTCCTGGACAGGGGGCTCACAATGAGCAGTTCTTC.

In its sample, this clone was seen once. The V call is TRBV24-1, the J call TRBJ1-5; TRBD1 aligns across 7 bases. The CDR3 has 16 residues. V shed 4 bases and J 0 bases; nucleotides not matched to a gene: 5. Germline V gene lookup returns CDR1 KGHDR and CDR2 SFDVKD. The CDR3 loop reads CATSDSTGLSNQPQHF. The CDR3 DNA reads TGTGCCACCAGTGACTCGACAGGGCTTAGCAATCAGCCCCAGCATTTT.

This clone is a singleton in its sample. The rearrangement joins TRBV4-1 to TRBJ2-3, with a weak D call TRBD1 (6 bases). The length of the CDR3 is 17 residues. CDR1 is MGHRA and CDR2 is YSYEKL in the germline V gene. V was cut by 1 base and J by 4 bases, with 18 bases left in between. CDR3 bases: TGCGCCAGCAGCCAAGGACGGCAGGGGTTGGTTGCAGATACGCAGTATTTT. This codes for CASSQGRQGLVADTQYF.

This chain uses TRBV5-1 with TRBJ1-2; D is unclear. The CDR3 runs 14 residues. Per the germline V gene, CDR1 is SGHRS and CDR2 is YFSETQ. Trimming removed 4 bases at V and 8 bases at J, with 18 bases between. The CDR3 DNA reads TGCGCCAGCAGCCCCAACCCCAGCGTTTTCGGCTACACCTTC. Translating gives CASSPNPSVFGYTF.